The 27 T cell receptor beta chains below were found in one sample sequenced in a study of identical twins. Each CDR3 protein is one row after TCRdb ran MiXCR on the 5' RACE reads. The sample has about 240,000 distinct CDR3 sequences; roughly 13% are singletons. This sample was also put to use in a study of yellow fever vaccine responses in identical twins.

Sequencing was performed on memory (CD45RO+) T cells sorted from blood. The origin of the receptors is a woman aged 18-29 years in good health.

This clonotype was observed at least ten times. V is TRBV5-1 and J is TRBJ1-5, with unresolved D. Trimming shortened V by 0 bases and J by 5 bases, and 9 bases separated the two germline ends. This CDR3 contains 14 residues. Germline CDR1 SGHRS, CDR2 YFSETQ. CDR3 region: CASSLGPNDQPQHF. As DNA, the CDR3 is TGCGCCAGCAGCTTGGGACCAAATGATCAGCCCCAGCATTTT.

This rearrangement joins TRBV4-1 to TRBJ2-7, with TRBD2 matching over 11 bases. The CDR3 consists of 14 residues. V dropped 7 bases and J dropped 2; count of bases not matched to a gene: 4. Germline values: CDR1 MGHRA, CDR2 YSYEKL. CDR3 sequence reads: CASTLLAGAYEQYF. The DNA of the CDR3 is TGCGCCAGCACCTTACTAGCGGGGGCCTACGAGCAGTACTTC.

The CDR3 coding sequence is TGCGCCCGAGGCGGGAGAGGCTACGAGCAGTACTTC. Translating it yields CARGGRGYEQYF. J is TRBJ2-7 and V is TRBV4-3; 7 bases are shared with TRBD2. This CDR3 has 12 amino acids. Germline CDR1 reads LGHNA; CDR2 reads YSLEER. With 11 bases clipped from V and 3 bases from J, the junction kept 7 bases outside the gene matches.

The rearrangement links TRBV7-8 to TRBJ2-1, with 13 bases matching TRBD2. Germline V gene data show CDR1 as SGHVS and CDR2 as FQNEAQ. CDR3 length: 19 amino acids. The trim removed 1 base at V and 4 bases at J, leaving 10 bases unmatched. CDR3 DNA: TGTGCCAGCAGCTTAGTACTAGCGGGGGGGCCAGCAGAGTACAATGAGCAGTTCTTC. Amino acids: CASSLVLAGGPAEYNEQFF.

This clonotype came up many times. The rearrangement uses TRBV12-3 or TRBV12-4 and TRBJ2-5; TRBD1 is a possible D gene (6 bases). V was trimmed by 6 bases and J by 5 bases, leaving 13 bases between them. The CDR3 is 13 amino acids. In DNA, the CDR3 is TGTGCCAGCAGCTCAAACAGGGCTGAGACCCAGTACTTC. Its translation: CASSSNRAETQYF.

V usage is TRBV2 and J usage is TRBJ1-2; unclear D gene. This CDR3 spans 11 amino acids. V was pared by 8 bases and J by 5 bases, with 9 bases between. The germline V gene has CDR1 SNHLY and CDR2 FYNNEI. CDR3 DNA: TGTGCCAGCGGCGCTGGATATGGCTACACCTTC. Its translation is CASGAGYGYTF.

This clonotype occurred many times. The genes are TRBV5-6 and TRBJ2-7, with D maybe TRBD1 (5 bases). The length of the CDR3 is 13 residues. Germline V gene lookup returns CDR1 SGHDT and CDR2 YYEEEE. Trimming pared 3 bases from V and 5 bases from J, leaving 12 bases between. The CDR3 reads CASSSVGVHEQYF. The DNA of the CDR3 is TGTGCCAGCAGCTCGGTAGGGGTCCACGAGCAGTACTTC.

The chain has TRBV7-6 and TRBJ1-4; 7 nucleotides line up with TRBD1. Germline values: CDR1 SGHVS, CDR2 FNYEAQ. This CDR3 spans 16 amino acids. V gave up 4 bases and J gave up 6 bases; unmatched junction bases: 11. The CDR3 coding sequence is TGTGCCAGCAGCTCTTTCGGTCCCGGGACAGATGAAAAACTGTTTTTT. Its translation: CASSSFGPGTDEKLFF. The complete variable domain, with remaining parts taken from reference TRBV7-6 and TRBJ1-4, reads GAGVSQSPRYKVTKRGQDVALRCDPISGHVSLYWYRQALGQGPEFLTYFNYEAQQDKSGLPNDRFSAERPEGSISTLTIQRTEQRDSAMYRCASSSFGPGTDEKLFFGSGTQLSVL.

This clonotype was found a few times. The gene calls are TRBV20-1 and TRBJ2-1; D may be TRBD2 (6 bases). Germline CDR1 reads DFQATT; CDR2 reads SNEGSKA (reference sequence). This CDR3 comprises 15 residues. V lost 3 bases to trimming and J lost 6 bases, with 18 bases between them. The CDR3 DNA sequence: TGCAGTGCTAGGCTGGAGGGGTTTCCGGCCAATGAGCAGTTCTTC. Residues: CSARLEGFPANEQFF.

The chain employs TRBV5-1 and TRBJ1-1, with TRBD1 matching 7 bases. After removal of 3 bases from V and 0 bases from J, the junction contained 8 bases not matched to a gene. The CDR3 spans 16 residues. From germline, CDR1 is SGHRS and CDR2 YFSETQ. The CDR3 nucleotides are TGCGCCAGCAGCTCGGACAGGTTGATCATGAACACTGAAGCTTTCTTT. Its protein product is CASSSDRLIMNTEAFF.

The chain has TRBV27 and TRBJ1-2; 7 bases are a match to TRBD1. The CDR3 covers 13 residues. Per the germline V gene, CDR1 is MNHEY and CDR2 is SMNVEV (reference sequence). Germline trimming cut 9 bases from V and 6 bases from J; bases unmatched to any gene: 10. CDR3 residues: CASKVRQGNGYTF. The CDR3, as DNA: TGTGCCAGTAAAGTGCGACAGGGAAATGGCTACACCTTC.

This clonotype has a count of ten or more. The chain employs TRBV12-3 or TRBV12-4 and TRBJ2-2; D possibly uses TRBD1 or TRBD2 (5 bases each). V lost 8 bases and J 1 base, leaving 11 bases between the germline ends. The CDR3 covers 14 residues. The CDR3 region is CASWLGGNTGELFF. As DNA, the CDR3 is TGTGCCAGCTGGCTTGGGGGGAACACCGGGGAGCTGTTTTTT.

This clonotype was recorded a few times. The chain employs TRBV5-1 and TRBJ2-1, with D possibly being TRBD1 (6 bases). Trimming removed 0 bases at V and 2 bases at J, with 9 bases between. This CDR3 is 15 amino acids long. Per the germline V gene, CDR1 is SGHRS and CDR2 is YFSETQ. The CDR3 DNA follows: TGCGCCAGCAGCTTGGCGGACAGTCCCTACAATGAGCAGTTCTTC. As protein: CASSLADSPYNEQFF.

This clonotype was recorded many times. The rearrangement joins TRBV20-1 to TRBJ1-4; 9 bases are shared with TRBD1. Germline CDR1 DFQATT, CDR2 SNEGSKA (reference sequence). The junction had 6 bases not matched to a gene; V was cut back by 6 bases and J by 7 bases. The CDR3 length is 13 residues. The CDR3 DNA sequence: TGCAGTGCCCAATGGACAGGGGTTGAAAAACTGTTTTTT. Protein product: CSAQWTGVEKLFF.

J is TRBJ2-2 and V is TRBV12-3 or TRBV12-4; no clear D. V was clipped by 3 bases and J by 8 bases, with 13 bases between them. This CDR3 is built from 14 residues. The CDR3 bases are TGTGCCAGCAGTTTCCCGAATTTGGGGGGGGAGCTGTTTTTT. It specifies CASSFPNLGGELFF.

The rearrangement joins TRBV29-1 to TRBJ2-1; 7 nucleotides line up with TRBD2. The junction had 14 bases not matched to a gene; V was cut back by 3 bases and J by 0 bases. This CDR3 region has 18 residues. The germline V gene encodes CDR1 SQVTM and CDR2 ANQGSEA. CDR3 coding DNA: TGCAGCGTTGATAGTAGAGCGGGGCTAAAAAGCTCCTACAATGAGCAGTTCTTC. Translating it yields CSVDSRAGLKSSYNEQFF.

This clonotype was counted between two and nine times. This chain connects TRBV3-1 to TRBJ1-6; D is unresolved. CDR3 length equals 14 residues. Trimming stripped 1 base from V and 9 bases from J, with 10 bases between. Germline CDR1 and CDR2: LGHDT and YNNKEL (reference sequence). The CDR3 coding sequence is TGTGCCAGCAGCCAAGGGGTTGGACTTTCACCCCTCCACTTT. Translation gives CASSQGVGLSPLHF.

The V and J genes are TRBV20-1 and TRBJ2-1; 11 bases fit TRBD2. The CDR3 contains 16 residues. The germline CDR1 and CDR2 sequences are DFQATT and SNEGSKA (reference sequence). V was clipped by 0 bases and J by 8 bases; unmatched bases: 9. The CDR3: CSARDRGSGRAYEQFF. DNA for the CDR3: TGCAGTGCTAGAGATCGCGGTAGCGGGAGGGCCTATGAGCAGTTCTTC.

The chain employs TRBV9 and TRBJ1-3; D is uncertain. This CDR3 comprises 13 residues. From germline, CDR1 is SGDLS and CDR2 YYNGEE. Trimming stripped 0 bases from V and 4 bases from J, with 5 bases between. CDR3 protein: CASSVGVGNTIYF. The CDR3 DNA reads as TGTGCCAGCAGCGTAGGCGTGGGAAACACCATATATTTT. The full variable domain, in which reference TRBV9 and TRBJ1-3 provide the parts outside the CDR3, is DSGVTQTPKHLITATGQRVTLRCSPRSGDLSVYWYQQSLDQGLQFLIQYYNGEERAKGNILERFSAQQFPDLHSELNLSSLELGDSALYFCASSVGVGNTIYFGEGSWLTVV.

The V and J genes are TRBV11-2 and TRBJ2-3, with 12 nucleotides matching TRBD2. Germline-derived CDR1 and CDR2 are SGHAT and FQNNGV. This CDR3 has 18 residues. V lost 2 bases, J lost 4 bases, and 10 bases stayed unmatched. CDR3: CASSLIPRLAGVPDTQYF. The CDR3 nucleotides are TGTGCCAGCAGCTTAATACCCCGACTAGCGGGAGTTCCAGATACGCAGTATTTT.

This clonotype was seen only a few times. The genes are TRBV14 and TRBJ2-3; D remains unclear. CDR1 is SGHDN, CDR2 FVKESK, per germline. Trimming removed 0 bases at V and 3 bases at J, with 10 bases between. CDR3 length equals 15 residues. The CDR3 here is CASSQEGRITDTQYF. CDR3 DNA: TGTGCCAGCAGCCAAGAAGGCCGGATAACAGATACGCAGTATTTT. The entire variable domain, with the rest obtained from reference TRBV14 and TRBJ2-3, is as follows: EAGVTQFPSHSVIEKGQTVTLRCDPISGHDNLYWYRRVMGKEIKFLLHFVKESKQDESGMPNNRFLAERTGGTYSTLKVQPAELEDSGVYFCASSQEGRITDTQYFGPGTRLTVL.

The chain uses TRBV5-1 and TRBJ1-4, with 9 bases identical to TRBD1. This CDR3 has 15 residues. V was pared by 4 bases and J by 5 bases, with 6 bases of the junction left unmatched. CDR1 is SGHRS, CDR2 YFSETQ, per germline. In DNA form, the CDR3 reads TGCGCCAGCAGCGAGACAGGGGGTCGGAATGAAAAACTGTTTTTT. Translating it yields CASSETGGRNEKLFF.

The genes are TRBV2 and TRBJ1-5; no reliable D call. This CDR3 has 13 amino acids. Germline assignment: CDR1 SNHLY and CDR2 FYNNEI. V was trimmed by 5 bases and J by 4 bases, leaving 9 bases between them. The CDR3 sequence: CASSMDGNQPQHF. CDR3 nucleotide sequence: TGTGCCAGCAGTATGGACGGAAATCAGCCCCAGCATTTT.

On this clonotype: A single base separates this from a much larger clone, so it may be a read error. The chain combines TRBV5-1 with TRBJ2-6; D remains unclear. Trimming left V 4 bases short and J 0 bases short, with 8 bases between. This CDR3 contains 15 residues. Germline lookup yields CDR1 SGHRS and CDR2 YFSETQ. This CDR3 reads CASSPVISGANVLTF. The CDR3 DNA reads as TGCGCCAGCAGCCCAGTGATCTCTGGGGCCAACGTCCTGACTTTC. Complete variable domain (other parts from reference TRBV5-1 and TRBJ2-6): KAGVTQTPRYLIKTRGQQVTLSCSPISGHRSVSWYQQTPGQGLQFLFEYFSETQRNKGNFPGRFSGRQFSNSRSEMNVSTLELGDSALYLCASSPVISGANVLTFGAGSRLTVL.

The rearrangement uses TRBV6-5 and TRBJ2-1; 8 bases map to TRBD2. The CDR3 is 14 amino acids. Per germline, CDR1 MNHEY and CDR2 SVGAGI. The V and J ends lost 0 bases and 7 bases, in that order; junction bases with no gene match: 2. The CDR3, as DNA: TGTGCCAGCAGTTACTCAGGGACTAGGAATGAGCAGTTCTTC. It codes for CASSYSGTRNEQFF.

This chain connects TRBV20-1 to TRBJ1-1; a weak D match, TRBD1 (5 bases). The CDR3 length is 14 residues. The V end was cut by 3 bases, the J end by 1 base, with 12 bases between. Germline assignment: CDR1 DFQATT and CDR2 SNEGSKA (reference sequence). The CDR3 reads CSASGGLGNTEAFF. As DNA, the CDR3 is TGCAGTGCTAGTGGGGGACTCGGGAACACTGAAGCTTTCTTT.

V gene TRBV29-1 combines with J gene TRBJ2-1; tentatively, D is TRBD1 (6 bases). From germline, CDR1 is SQVTM and CDR2 ANQGSEA. V was cut by 4 bases and J by 10 bases, with 17 bases left in between. The CDR3 loop spans 13 amino acids. CDR3 sequence: CSVVSIFGTEQFF. CDR3 nucleotide sequence: TGCAGCGTTGTTTCCATTTTTGGGACAGAGCAGTTCTTC.